A selection of T cell receptor beta chains follows, all from one sample in a study of long-term antiretroviral therapy in people with HIV. Produced via immunoSEQ multiplex PCR; TCRdb's table is partial and in-frame only. The sample yields around 13,000 clones, over 80% seen once. The specimen was unsorted PBMCs, collected 3.4 years after starting antiretroviral therapy. The receptors here all came from a man aged 35-49 years with HIV. Each CDR3 is given with its conserved first and last residue. D genes are given only for firm matches. Clone size is stated in some rows and not others, as once, few, many or a class when expanded.

TRBV27	TRBJ2-7	-	-	CASHPGRDTEQYF	TGTGCCAGTCACCCCGGGAGAGATACCGAGCAGTACTTC
TRBV7-3	TRBJ1-5	-	few	CASSLKRHHSNQPQHF	TGTGCCAGCAGCTTAAAGCGACACCATAGCAATCAGCCCCAGCATTTT
TRBV19	TRBJ1-3	TRBD1	-	CASSRPQGFSSGNTIYF	TGTGCCAGTAGTCGACCACAGGGGTTCAGCTCTGGAAACACCATATATTTT
TRBV4-2	TRBJ1-1	TRBD1	-	CASSQEPTGALNTEAFF	TGTGCCAGCAGCCAAGAACCGACAGGGGCCCTAAACACTGAAGCTTTCTTT
TRBV11-2	TRBJ1-1	-	-	CASRRNTEAFF	TGTGCCAGCAGAAGAAACACTGAAGCTTTCTTT
TRBV5-1	TRBJ2-7	-	-	CASSRREGNEQYF	TGCGCCAGCAGTAGGAGAGAAGGTAACGAGCAGTACTTC
TRBV18	TRBJ2-7	-	-	CASSPESGYYEQYF	TGTGCCAGCTCACCGGAGAGTGGCTACTATGAGCAGTACTTC
TRBV28	TRBJ1-3	-	-	CASSLLGAPGNTIYF	TGTGCCAGCAGTTTATTGGGGGCGCCGGGAAACACCATATATTTT
TRBV28	TRBJ2-7	-	-	CASRITGAGSSYEQYF	TGTGCCAGCAGAATAACAGGTGCAGGAAGCTCCTACGAGCAGTACTTC
TRBV29-1	TRBJ2-3	-	-	CSVRKMDTQYF	TGCAGCGTCCGAAAAATGGATACGCAGTATTTT
TRBV29-1	TRBJ2-2	-	-	CSAPGQNTGELFF	TGCAGCGCGCCGGGACAGAACACCGGGGAGCTGTTTTTT
TRBV28	TRBJ1-2	-	-	CASSIMTGNYTF	TGTGCCAGCAGTATAATGACAGGAAACTACACCTTC
TRBV15	TRBJ1-2	-	-	CATSRDQGVGYTF	TGTGCCACCAGCAGAGATCAGGGTGTAGGCTACACCTTC
TRBV28	TRBJ1-1	-	-	CASSRGGRVEAFF	TGTGCCAGCAGCCGGGGGGGGCGAGTTGAAGCTTTCTTT
TRBV30	TRBJ2-1	-	few	CAWKVVENEQFF	TGTGCCTGGAAAGTGGTCGAAAATGAGCAGTTCTTC
TRBV11-2	TRBJ1-1	TRBD1	-	CASSKDRGTEAFF	TGTGCCAGCAGCAAAGACAGGGGTACTGAAGCTTTCTTT
TRBV4-1	TRBJ1-2	-	-	CASSQDWPSDANYGYTF	TGCGCCAGCAGCCAAGATTGGCCCTCTGACGCTAACTATGGCTACACCTTC
TRBV29-1	TRBJ1-1	-	-	CSVARDYGAFF	TGCAGCGTTGCCCGGGACTATGGAGCTTTCTTT
TRBV6-1	TRBJ2-7	-	-	CASINVFGDYEQYF	TGTGCCAGCATTAATGTTTTTGGGGACTACGAGCAGTACTTC
TRBV18	TRBJ1-4	TRBD1	-	CASSPLPGQGEKLFF	TGTGCCAGCTCACCCTTGCCGGGACAGGGTGAAAAACTGTTTTTT
TRBV7-6	TRBJ2-7	TRBD1	once	CASSRDRVAEQYF	TGTGCCAGCAGCCGGGACAGGGTGGCCGAGCAGTACTTC
TRBV7-6	TRBJ1-3	-	-	CASSPQTGSSGNTIYF	TGTGCCAGCAGCCCACAGACGGGTAGCTCTGGAAACACCATATATTTT
TRBV7-9	TRBJ2-5	-	-	CASSLRLDQETQYF	TGTGCCAGCAGCTTGAGACTGGATCAAGAGACCCAGTACTTC
TRBV27	TRBJ2-7	-	-	CASSSTRGSFSSYEQYF	TGTGCCAGCAGTTCGACCCGGGGCAGTTTCTCCTCCTACGAGCAGTACTTC
TRBV7-3	TRBJ2-2	TRBD1	-	CATSGGSTGELFF	TGTGCCACCTCAGGGGGTAGCACCGGGGAGCTGTTTTTT
TRBV7-3	TRBJ2-5	TRBD2	once	CASSSGLAGETQYF	TGTGCCAGCAGCTCGGGACTAGCGGGAGAGACCCAGTACTTC
TRBV28	TRBJ2-6	-	-	CASSGAVRSGANVLTF	TGTGCCAGCAGTGGGGCCGTTCGATCTGGGGCCAACGTCCTGACTTTC
TRBV7-3	TRBJ2-2	TRBD2	-	CASSPRTSANTGELFF	TGTGCCAGCAGCCCTAGGACTAGCGCTAACACCGGGGAGCTGTTTTTT
TRBV7-3	TRBJ2-1	TRBD2	-	CASSLSTTSGPLNEQFF	TGTGCCAGCAGCTTGAGCACAACTAGCGGGCCCCTCAATGAGCAGTTCTTC
TRBV6-5	TRBJ2-7	-	-	CASSLFAGTYEQYF	TGTGCCAGCAGTTTGTTTGCGGGCACCTACGAGCAGTACTTC
TRBV2	TRBJ1-1	-	-	CASLISWGTEAFF	TGTGCCAGCCTGATCTCATGGGGAACTGAAGCTTTCTTT
TRBV6-4	TRBJ2-1	-	-	CATSSDSYNEQFF	TGTGCCACTTCTAGCGACTCCTACAATGAGCAGTTCTTC
TRBV21-1	TRBJ2-7	-	-	CASKRLAGGPSNSYEQYF	TGTGCCAGCAAGAGACTAGCGGGAGGGCCCTCGAACTCCTACGAGCAGTACTTC
TRBV25-1	TRBJ2-7	-	-	CASSSPGTPGEQYF	TGTGCCAGCAGTTCACCCGGGACCCCGGGGGAGCAGTACTTC
TRBV11-2	TRBJ2-1	TRBD2	-	CASSSPTSGSLVYNEQFF	TGTGCCAGCAGCTCCCCGACTAGCGGGAGTTTGGTCTACAATGAGCAGTTCTTC
TRBV4-2	TRBJ2-7	-	once	CASSQDWLAAYEQYF	TGTGCCAGCAGCCAAGATTGGCTAGCAGCCTACGAGCAGTACTTC
TRBV20-1	TRBJ2-5	-	-	CSAGAEETQYF	TGCAGTGCCGGGGCAGAAGAGACCCAGTACTTC
TRBV29-1	TRBJ1-2	-	-	CSSDGDGYTF	TGCAGTTCGGATGGGGATGGCTACACCTTC
TRBV30	TRBJ2-1	TRBD2	-	CAWSVWVGGPSNEQFF	TGTGCCTGGAGTGTATGGGTGGGAGGGCCTAGTAATGAGCAGTTCTTC
TRBV7-9	TRBJ1-5	-	-	CASSSGQPNQPQHF	TGTGCCAGCAGCTCCGGACAGCCCAATCAGCCCCAGCATTTT
TRBV4-3	TRBJ2-1	-	-	CASSQDTGDWNEQFF	TGCGCCAGCAGCCAAGATACCGGGGACTGGAATGAGCAGTTCTTC
TRBV2	TRBJ1-2	-	-	CASSEDQSWGYTF	TGTGCCAGCAGCGAGGACCAGTCGTGGGGCTACACCTTC
TRBV2	TRBJ1-5	-	few	CASSVGGNQPQHF	TGTGCCAGCAGTGTAGGAGGGAATCAGCCCCAGCATTTT
TRBV9	TRBJ2-7	TRBD1	-	CASSRLTGGAPHEQYF	TGTGCCAGCAGCCGACTGACAGGGGGCGCGCCCCACGAGCAGTACTTC
TRBV28	TRBJ2-3	TRBD2	-	CASSSFGGLAGDTDTQYF	TGTGCCAGCAGCAGTTTTGGGGGACTAGCGGGAGACACAGATACGCAGTATTTT
TRBV2	TRBJ2-1	TRBD2	-	CASSDLVSSGRNEQFF	TGTGCCAGCAGTGATCTAGTGTCTAGCGGGAGAAATGAGCAGTTCTTC
TRBV30	TRBJ2-4	TRBD2	once	CAWSVSIGRERAKNIQYF	TGTGCCTGGAGTGTATCCATCGGGCGGGAGAGGGCCAAAAACATTCAGTACTTC
TRBV21-1	TRBJ1-2	-	-	CASTRYVRGIETF	TGTGCCAGCACTCGTTACGTCAGGGGGATAGAAACCTTC
TRBV9	TRBJ2-2	TRBD2	-	CASSVEGSGRTKANTGELFF	TGTGCCAGCAGCGTAGAAGGTAGCGGGAGGACAAAAGCGAACACCGGGGAGCTGTTTTTT
TRBV15	TRBJ2-7	TRBD1	-	CATKRGPGTGIAYEQYF	TGTGCCACCAAACGCGGCCCCGGGACAGGGATTGCCTACGAGCAGTACTTC
TRBV14	TRBJ2-6	-	-	CASSHSGANVLTF	TGTGCCAGCAGCCATTCTGGGGCCAACGTCCTGACTTTC
TRBV5-5	TRBJ1-5	-	-	CASSLAGGGFGPQHF	TGTGCCAGCAGCTTGGCCGGGGGGGGATTCGGGCCCCAGCATTTT
TRBV29-1	TRBJ2-7	-	-	CSVLTSMTYEQYF	TGCAGCGTGTTAACTAGCATGACCTACGAGCAGTACTTC
TRBV4-3	TRBJ2-2	-	once	CASSQDLMGDRELFF	TGCGCCAGCAGCCAAGATCTCATGGGGGACCGGGAGCTGTTTTTT